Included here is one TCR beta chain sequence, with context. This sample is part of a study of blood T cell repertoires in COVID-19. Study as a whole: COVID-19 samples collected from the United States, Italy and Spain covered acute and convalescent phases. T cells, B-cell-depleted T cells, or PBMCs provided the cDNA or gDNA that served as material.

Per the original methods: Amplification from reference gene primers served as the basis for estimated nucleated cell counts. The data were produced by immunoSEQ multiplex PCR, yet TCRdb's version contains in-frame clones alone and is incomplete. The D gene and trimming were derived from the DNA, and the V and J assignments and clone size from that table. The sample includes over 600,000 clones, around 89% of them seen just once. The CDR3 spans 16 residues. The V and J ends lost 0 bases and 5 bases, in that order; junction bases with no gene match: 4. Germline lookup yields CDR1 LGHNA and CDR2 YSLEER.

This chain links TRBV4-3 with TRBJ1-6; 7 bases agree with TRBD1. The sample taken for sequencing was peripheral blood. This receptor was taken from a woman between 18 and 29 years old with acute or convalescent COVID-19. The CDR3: CASSQDPGQHNSPLHF. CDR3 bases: TGCGCCAGCAGCCAAGACCCGGGACAGCATAATTCACCCCTCCACTTT.